Listed here are 2 T cell receptor beta chains from one sample, sequenced in a study of cytomegalovirus exposure and HLA in healthy donors (dated by TCRdb to 2015 to 2018). Library construction relied on the immunoSEQ multiplex PCR assay. The multiplex PCR relied on a mix of 60 forward primers for TCR Vbeta segments and 13 reverse primers for TCR Jbeta segments. Held by TCRdb, this immuneACCESS table contains in-frame sequences only and omits some clones. Under half of the omission traces to an unresolved V gene where checked; the cause of the rest is unknown. For this sample the table gives around 150,000 clones, of which more than 70% were detected only once. The top ten clonotypes cover around 3.1% of the sample. The sequencing sample was made of PBMCs. Receptors originate from a man in his forties or fifties in good health and CMV-seronegative.

In its sample, this clone was seen once. The chain employs TRBV7-2 and TRBJ2-7; D is possibly TRBD2 (6 bases). Trimming shortened V by 5 bases and J by 0 bases, and 11 bases separated the two germline ends. Germline values: CDR1 SGHTA, CDR2 FQGNSA. This CDR3 has 14 amino acids. The CDR3 is CASSLGGTSYEQYF. The CDR3 DNA reads TGTGCCAGCAGCCTGGGCGGGACCTCCTACGAGCAGTACTTC. Full variable domain (remainder filled in from reference TRBV7-2 and TRBJ2-7): GAGVSQSPSNKVTEKGKDVELRCDPISGHTALYWYRQSLGQGLEFLIYFQGNSAPDKSGLPSDRFSAERTGGSVSTLTIQRTQQEDSAVYLCASSLGGTSYEQYFGPGTRLTVT.

The chain employs TRBV2 and TRBJ2-5; 9 bases fit TRBD2. The CDR3 is 14 amino acids. Germline lookup yields CDR1 SNHLY and CDR2 FYNNEI. The V gene end was trimmed by 6 bases and the J gene end by 1 base; junction bases not matched to a gene: 3. The CDR3 region has the DNA TGTGCCAGCAGGGCGACTAGCGGCCAAGAGACCCAGTACTTC. Translating it yields CASRATSGQETQYF.